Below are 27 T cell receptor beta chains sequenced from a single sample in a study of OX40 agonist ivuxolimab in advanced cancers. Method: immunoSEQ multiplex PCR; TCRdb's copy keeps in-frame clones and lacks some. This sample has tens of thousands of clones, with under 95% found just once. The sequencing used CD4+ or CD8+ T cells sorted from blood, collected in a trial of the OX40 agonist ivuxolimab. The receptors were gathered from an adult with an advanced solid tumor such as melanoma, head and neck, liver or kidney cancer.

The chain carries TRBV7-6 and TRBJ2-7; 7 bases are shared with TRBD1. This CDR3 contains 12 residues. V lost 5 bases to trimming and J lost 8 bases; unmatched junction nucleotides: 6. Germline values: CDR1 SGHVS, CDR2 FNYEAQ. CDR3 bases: TGTGCCAGCAGCGGACAGGAGAGCCAGCAGTACTTC. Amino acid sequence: CASSGQESQQYF.

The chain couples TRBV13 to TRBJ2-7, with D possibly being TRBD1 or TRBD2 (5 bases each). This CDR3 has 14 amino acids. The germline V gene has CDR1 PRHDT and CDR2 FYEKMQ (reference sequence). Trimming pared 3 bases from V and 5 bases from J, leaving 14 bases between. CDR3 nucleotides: TGTGCCAGCAGCTTGGGGGTGGGGTCCGACGAGCAGTACTTC. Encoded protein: CASSLGVGSDEQYF.

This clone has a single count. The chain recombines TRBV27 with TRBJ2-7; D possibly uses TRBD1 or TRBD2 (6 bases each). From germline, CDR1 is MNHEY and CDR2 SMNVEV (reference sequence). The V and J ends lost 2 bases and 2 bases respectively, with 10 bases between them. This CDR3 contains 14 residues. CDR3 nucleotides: TGTGCCAGCAGTTTAGGGGGCGGGACCTACGAGCAGTACTTC. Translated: CASSLGGGTYEQYF.

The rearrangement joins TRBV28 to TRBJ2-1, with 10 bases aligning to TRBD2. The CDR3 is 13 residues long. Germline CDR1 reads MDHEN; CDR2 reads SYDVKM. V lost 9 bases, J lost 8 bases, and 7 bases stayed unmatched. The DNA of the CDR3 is TGTGCCAGTAAGCGGGAGGGCCCTGATGAGCAGTTCTTC. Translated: CASKREGPDEQFF.

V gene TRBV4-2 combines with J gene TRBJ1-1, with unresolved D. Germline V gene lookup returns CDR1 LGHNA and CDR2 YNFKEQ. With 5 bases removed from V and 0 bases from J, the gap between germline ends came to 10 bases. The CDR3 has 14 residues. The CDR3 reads CASSLTPMNTEAFF. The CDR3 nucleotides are TGTGCCAGCAGCTTGACCCCCATGAACACTGAAGCTTTCTTT.

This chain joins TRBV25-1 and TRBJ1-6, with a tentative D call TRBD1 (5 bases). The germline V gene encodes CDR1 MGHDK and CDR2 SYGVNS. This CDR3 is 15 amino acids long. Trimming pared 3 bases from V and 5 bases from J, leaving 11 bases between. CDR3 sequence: CASSDGTVNNSPLHF. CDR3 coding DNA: TGTGCCAGCAGTGATGGGACCGTAAATAATTCACCCCTCCACTTT.

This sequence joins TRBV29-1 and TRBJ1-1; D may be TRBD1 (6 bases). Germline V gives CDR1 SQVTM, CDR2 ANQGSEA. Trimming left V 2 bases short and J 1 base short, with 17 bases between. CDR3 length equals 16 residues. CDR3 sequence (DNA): TGCAGCGTTGAAAACAGGGCTAGACTGAGGAACACTGAAGCTTTCTTT. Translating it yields CSVENRARLRNTEAFF.

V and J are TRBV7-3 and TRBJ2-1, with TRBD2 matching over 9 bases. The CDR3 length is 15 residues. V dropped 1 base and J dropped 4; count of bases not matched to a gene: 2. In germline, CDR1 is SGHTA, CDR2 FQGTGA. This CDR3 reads CASSLMTSGYNEQFF. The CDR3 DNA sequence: TGTGCCAGCAGCTTAATGACTAGCGGATACAATGAGCAGTTCTTC.

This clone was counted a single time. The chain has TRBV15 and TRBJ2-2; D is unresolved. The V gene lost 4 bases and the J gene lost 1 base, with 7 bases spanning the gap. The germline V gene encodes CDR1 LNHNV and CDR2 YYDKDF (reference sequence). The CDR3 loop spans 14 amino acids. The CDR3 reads CATSMGMNTGELFF. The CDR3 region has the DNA TGTGCCACCAGCATGGGAATGAACACCGGGGAGCTGTTTTTT. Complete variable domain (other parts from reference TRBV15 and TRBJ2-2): DAMVIQNPRYQVTQFGKPVTLSCSQTLNHNVMYWYQQKSSQAPKLLFHYYDKDFNNEADTPDNFQSRRPNTSFCFLDIRSPGLGDTAMYLCATSMGMNTGELFFGEGSRLTVL.

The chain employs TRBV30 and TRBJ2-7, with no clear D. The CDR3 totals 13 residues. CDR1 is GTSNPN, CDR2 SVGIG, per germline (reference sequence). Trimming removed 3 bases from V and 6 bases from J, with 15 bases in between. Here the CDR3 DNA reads TGTGCCTGGAGCGCCGGGCGGATTTCCGAGCAGTACTTC. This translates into CAWSAGRISEQYF.

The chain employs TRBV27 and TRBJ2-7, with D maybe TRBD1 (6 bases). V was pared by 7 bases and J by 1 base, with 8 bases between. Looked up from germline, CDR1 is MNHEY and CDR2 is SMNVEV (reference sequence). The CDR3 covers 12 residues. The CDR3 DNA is TGTGCCAGCATGGGGGCTTCCTACGAGCAGTACTTC. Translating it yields CASMGASYEQYF.

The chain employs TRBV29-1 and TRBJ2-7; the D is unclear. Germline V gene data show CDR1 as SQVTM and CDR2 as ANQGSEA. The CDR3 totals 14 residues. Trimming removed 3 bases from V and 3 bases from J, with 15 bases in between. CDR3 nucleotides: TGCAGCGTTGAGGGCGGCCGTAACTACTACGAGCAGTACTTC. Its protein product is CSVEGGRNYYEQYF.

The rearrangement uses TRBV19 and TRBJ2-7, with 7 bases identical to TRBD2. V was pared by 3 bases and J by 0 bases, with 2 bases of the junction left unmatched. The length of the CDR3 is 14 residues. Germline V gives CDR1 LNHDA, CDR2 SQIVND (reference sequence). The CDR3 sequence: CASSISGVSYEQYF. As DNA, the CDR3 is TGTGCCAGTAGTATCAGCGGGGTCTCCTACGAGCAGTACTTC.

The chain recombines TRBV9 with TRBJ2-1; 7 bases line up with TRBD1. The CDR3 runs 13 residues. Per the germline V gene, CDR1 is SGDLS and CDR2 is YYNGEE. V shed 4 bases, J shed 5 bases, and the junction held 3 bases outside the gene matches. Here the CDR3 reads CASSFQGDNEQFF. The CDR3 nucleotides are TGTGCCAGCAGCTTTCAGGGGGACAATGAGCAGTTCTTC.

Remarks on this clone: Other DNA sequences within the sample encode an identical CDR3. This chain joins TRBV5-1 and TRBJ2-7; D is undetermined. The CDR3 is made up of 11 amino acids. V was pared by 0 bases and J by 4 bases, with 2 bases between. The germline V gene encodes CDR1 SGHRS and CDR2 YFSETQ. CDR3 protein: CASSLGYEQYF. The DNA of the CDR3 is TGCGCCAGCAGCTTGGGGTACGAGCAGTACTTC.

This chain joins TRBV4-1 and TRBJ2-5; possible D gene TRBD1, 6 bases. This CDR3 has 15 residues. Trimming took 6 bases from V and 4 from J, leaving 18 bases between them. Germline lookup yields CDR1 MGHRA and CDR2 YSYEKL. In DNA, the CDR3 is TGCGCCAGCAGTCAACAGGGTTTGGGTGGAGAGACCCAGTACTTC. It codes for CASSQQGLGGETQYF.

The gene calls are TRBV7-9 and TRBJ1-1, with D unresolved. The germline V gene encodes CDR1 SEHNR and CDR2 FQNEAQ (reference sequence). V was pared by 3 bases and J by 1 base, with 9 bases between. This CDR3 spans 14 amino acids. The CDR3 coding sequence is TGTGCCAGCAGCTTCGACACATCGAACACTGAAGCTTTCTTT. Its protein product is CASSFDTSNTEAFF.

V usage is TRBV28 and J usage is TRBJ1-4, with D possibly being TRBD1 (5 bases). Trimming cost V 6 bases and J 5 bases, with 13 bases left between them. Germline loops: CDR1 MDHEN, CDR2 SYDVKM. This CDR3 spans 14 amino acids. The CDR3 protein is CASSQGLLNEKLFF. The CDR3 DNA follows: TGTGCCAGCAGCCAGGGACTACTCAATGAAAAACTGTTTTTT.

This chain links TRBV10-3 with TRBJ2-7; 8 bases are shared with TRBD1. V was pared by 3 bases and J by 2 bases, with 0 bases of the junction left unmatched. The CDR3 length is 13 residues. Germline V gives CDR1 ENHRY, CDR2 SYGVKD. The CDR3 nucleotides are TGTGCCATCAGTGACAGGGGGCCCTACGAGCAGTACTTC. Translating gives CAISDRGPYEQYF.

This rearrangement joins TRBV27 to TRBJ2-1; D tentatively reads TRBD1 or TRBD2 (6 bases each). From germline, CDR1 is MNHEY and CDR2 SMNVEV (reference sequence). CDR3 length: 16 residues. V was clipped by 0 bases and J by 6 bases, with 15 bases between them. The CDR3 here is CASSLSLGGSGNEQFF. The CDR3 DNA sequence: TGTGCCAGCAGTTTATCCCTCGGGGGCTCGGGCAATGAGCAGTTCTTC.

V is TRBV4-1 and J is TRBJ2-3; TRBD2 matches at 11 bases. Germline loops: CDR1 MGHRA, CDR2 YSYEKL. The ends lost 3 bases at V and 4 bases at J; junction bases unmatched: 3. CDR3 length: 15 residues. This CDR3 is CASSHLAGGPDTQYF. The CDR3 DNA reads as TGCGCCAGCAGCCACCTAGCGGGGGGCCCAGATACGCAGTATTTT.

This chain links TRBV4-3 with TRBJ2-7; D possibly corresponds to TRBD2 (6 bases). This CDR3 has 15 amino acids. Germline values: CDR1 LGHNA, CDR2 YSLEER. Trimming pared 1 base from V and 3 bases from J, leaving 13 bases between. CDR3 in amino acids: CASSQVRGGDYEQYF. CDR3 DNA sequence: TGCGCCAGCAGCCAAGTCCGCGGCGGGGACTACGAGCAGTACTTC.

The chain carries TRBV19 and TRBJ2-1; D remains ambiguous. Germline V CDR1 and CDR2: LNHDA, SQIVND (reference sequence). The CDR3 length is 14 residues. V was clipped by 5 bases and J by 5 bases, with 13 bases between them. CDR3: CASSSYNGDNEQFF. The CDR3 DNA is TGTGCCAGTAGTTCCTATAATGGTGACAATGAGCAGTTCTTC.

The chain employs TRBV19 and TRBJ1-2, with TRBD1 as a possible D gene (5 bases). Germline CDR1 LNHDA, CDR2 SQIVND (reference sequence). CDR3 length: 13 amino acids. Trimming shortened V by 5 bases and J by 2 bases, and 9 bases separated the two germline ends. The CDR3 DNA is TGTGCCAGTAGTCCGGGACGGAACTATGGCTACACCTTC. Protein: CASSPGRNYGYTF. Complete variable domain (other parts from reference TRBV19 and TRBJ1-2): DGGITQSPKYLFRKEGQNVTLSCEQNLNHDAMYWYRQDPGQGLRLIYYSQIVNDFQKGDIAEGYSVSREKKESFPLTVTSAQKNPTAFYLCASSPGRNYGYTFGSGTRLTVV.

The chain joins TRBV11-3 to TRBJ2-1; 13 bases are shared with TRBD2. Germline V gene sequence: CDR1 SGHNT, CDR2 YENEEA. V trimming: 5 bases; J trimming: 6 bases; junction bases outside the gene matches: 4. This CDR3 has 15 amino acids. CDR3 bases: TGTGCCAGCAGCACGGGACTAGCGGGAACCAATGAGCAGTTCTTC. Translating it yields CASSTGLAGTNEQFF.

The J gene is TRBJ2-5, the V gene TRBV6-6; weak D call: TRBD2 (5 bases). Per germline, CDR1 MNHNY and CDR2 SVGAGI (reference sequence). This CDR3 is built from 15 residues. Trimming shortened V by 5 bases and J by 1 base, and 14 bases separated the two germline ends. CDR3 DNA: TGTGCCAGCAGTATGATGCCCGGGATCCAAGAGACCCAGTACTTC. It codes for CASSMMPGIQETQYF.

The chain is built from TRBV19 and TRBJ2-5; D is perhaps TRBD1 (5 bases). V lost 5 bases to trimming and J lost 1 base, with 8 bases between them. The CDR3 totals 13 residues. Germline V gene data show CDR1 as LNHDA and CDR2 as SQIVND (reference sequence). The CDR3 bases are TGTGCCAGTAGTGGACACCTCCAAGAGACCCAGTACTTC. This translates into CASSGHLQETQYF.